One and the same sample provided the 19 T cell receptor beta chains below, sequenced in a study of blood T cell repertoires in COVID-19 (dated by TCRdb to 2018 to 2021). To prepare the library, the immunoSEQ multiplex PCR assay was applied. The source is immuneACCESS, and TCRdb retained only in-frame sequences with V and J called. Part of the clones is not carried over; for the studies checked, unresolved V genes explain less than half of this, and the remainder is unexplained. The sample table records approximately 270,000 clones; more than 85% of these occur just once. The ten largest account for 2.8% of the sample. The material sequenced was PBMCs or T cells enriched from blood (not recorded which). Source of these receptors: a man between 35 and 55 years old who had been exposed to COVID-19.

This CDR3 is CATARLYEQFF. CDR3 in DNA: TGTGCCACCGCCCGCCTATACGAGCAGTTCTTC. The chain is built from TRBV24-1 and TRBJ2-1; D is uncertain. Trimming removed 9 bases at V and 10 bases at J, with 12 bases between. CDR3 length: 11 amino acids. Germline CDR1 reads KGHDR; CDR2 reads SFDVKD.

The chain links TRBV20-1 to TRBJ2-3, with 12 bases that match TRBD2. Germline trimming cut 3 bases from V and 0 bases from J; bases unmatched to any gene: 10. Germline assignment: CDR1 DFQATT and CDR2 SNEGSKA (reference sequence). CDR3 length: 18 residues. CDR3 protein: CSASHDLAGGTSTDTQYF. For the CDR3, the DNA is TGCAGTGCTAGTCATGACCTAGCGGGGGGGACTAGCACAGATACGCAGTATTTT.

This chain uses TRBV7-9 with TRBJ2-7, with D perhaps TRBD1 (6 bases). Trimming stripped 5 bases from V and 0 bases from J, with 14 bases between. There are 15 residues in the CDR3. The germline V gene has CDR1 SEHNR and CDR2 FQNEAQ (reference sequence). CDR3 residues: CASSPAYRDSYEQYF. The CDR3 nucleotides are TGTGCCAGCAGCCCAGCCTACAGGGACTCCTACGAGCAGTACTTC.

CDR3: CSVVLGDSAFF. The CDR3 DNA reads TGCAGCGTTGTGTTGGGAGACTCGGCTTTCTTT. V and J are TRBV29-1 and TRBJ1-1; D call uncertain. CDR1 and CDR2 from the germline V gene are SQVTM and ANQGSEA. Trimming shortened V by 4 bases and J by 11 bases, and 14 bases separated the two germline ends. The CDR3 has 11 residues.

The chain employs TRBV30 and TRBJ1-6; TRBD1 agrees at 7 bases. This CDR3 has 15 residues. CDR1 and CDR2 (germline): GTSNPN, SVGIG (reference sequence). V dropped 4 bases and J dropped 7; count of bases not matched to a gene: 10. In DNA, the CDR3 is TGTGCCTGGACATGGGACAGCAGACAAAATTCACCCCTCCACTTT. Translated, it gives CAWTWDSRQNSPLHF.

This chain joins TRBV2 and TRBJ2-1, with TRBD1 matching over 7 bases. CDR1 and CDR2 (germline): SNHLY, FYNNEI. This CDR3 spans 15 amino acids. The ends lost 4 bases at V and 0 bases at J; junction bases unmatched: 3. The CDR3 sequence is CASSVRGSSYNEQFF. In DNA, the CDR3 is TGTGCCAGCAGTGTCAGGGGGAGCTCCTACAATGAGCAGTTCTTC.

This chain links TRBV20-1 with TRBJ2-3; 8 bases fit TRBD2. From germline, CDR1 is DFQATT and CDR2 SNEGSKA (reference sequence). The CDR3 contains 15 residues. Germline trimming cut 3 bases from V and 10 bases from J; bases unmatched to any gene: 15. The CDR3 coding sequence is TGCAGTGCTAGTTCCTTAGAGCGGGAGTTCGATGCGCAGTATTTT. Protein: CSASSLEREFDAQYF.

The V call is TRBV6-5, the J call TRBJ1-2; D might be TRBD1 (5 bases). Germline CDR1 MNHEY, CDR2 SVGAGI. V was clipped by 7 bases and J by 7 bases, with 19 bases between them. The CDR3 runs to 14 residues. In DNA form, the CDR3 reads TGTGCCAGCACCACCGGGGGGGGTTCGGGTGGCTACACCTTC. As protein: CASTTGGGSGGYTF.

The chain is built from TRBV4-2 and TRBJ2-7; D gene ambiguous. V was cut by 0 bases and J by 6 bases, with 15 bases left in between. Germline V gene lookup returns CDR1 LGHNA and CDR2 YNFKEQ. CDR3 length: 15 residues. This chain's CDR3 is CASSQEVSYTGEQYF. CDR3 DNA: TGTGCCAGCAGCCAAGAAGTGAGTTATACGGGCGAGCAGTACTTC.

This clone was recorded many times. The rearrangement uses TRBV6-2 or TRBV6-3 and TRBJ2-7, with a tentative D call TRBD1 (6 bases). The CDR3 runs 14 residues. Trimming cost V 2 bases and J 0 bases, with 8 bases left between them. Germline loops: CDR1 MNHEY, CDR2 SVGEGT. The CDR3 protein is CASSYRDNSYEQYF. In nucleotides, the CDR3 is TGTGCCAGCAGTTACCGGGACAACTCCTACGAGCAGTACTTC.

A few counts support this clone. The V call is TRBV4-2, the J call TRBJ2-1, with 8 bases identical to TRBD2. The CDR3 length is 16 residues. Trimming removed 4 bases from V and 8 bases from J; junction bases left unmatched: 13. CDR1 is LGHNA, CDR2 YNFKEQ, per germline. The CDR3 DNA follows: TGTGCCAGCAGCCCCACGGTCGTCCCGGGAGGGCATGAGCAGTTCTTC. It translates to CASSPTVVPGGHEQFF.

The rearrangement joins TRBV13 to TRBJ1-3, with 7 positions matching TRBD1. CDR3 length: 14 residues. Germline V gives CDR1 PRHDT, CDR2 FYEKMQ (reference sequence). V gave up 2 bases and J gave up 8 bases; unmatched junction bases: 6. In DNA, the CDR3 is TGTGCCAGCAGCTTATGGGCAGGGGGTCACACCATATATTTT. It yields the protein CASSLWAGGHTIYF.

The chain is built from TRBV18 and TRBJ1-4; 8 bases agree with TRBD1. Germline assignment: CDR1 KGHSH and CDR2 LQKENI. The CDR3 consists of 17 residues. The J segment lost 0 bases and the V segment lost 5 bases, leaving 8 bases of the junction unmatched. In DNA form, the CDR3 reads TGTGCCAGCTCATATACCGGGACAGGAGCAACTAATGAAAAACTGTTTTTT. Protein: CASSYTGTGATNEKLFF.

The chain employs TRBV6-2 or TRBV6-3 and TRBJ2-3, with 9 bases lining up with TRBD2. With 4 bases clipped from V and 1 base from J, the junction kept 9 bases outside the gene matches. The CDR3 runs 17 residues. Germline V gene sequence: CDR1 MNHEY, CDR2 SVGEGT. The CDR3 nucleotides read TGTGCCAGCAGTTCGGCGGGTCAGCGGGGGGGCACAGATACGCAGTATTTT. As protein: CASSSAGQRGGTDTQYF.

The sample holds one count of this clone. The CDR3 loop is CASTQPGTATNQPQHF. As DNA, the CDR3 is TGTGCCAGCACCCAACCCGGGACAGCCACCAATCAGCCCCAGCATTTT. The J gene is TRBJ1-5, the V gene TRBV28, with 7 positions matching TRBD1. CDR3 length equals 16 residues. Losses at the gene ends were 7 bases for V and 3 bases for J; bases not matched to a gene: 12. Germline V gives CDR1 MDHEN, CDR2 SYDVKM.

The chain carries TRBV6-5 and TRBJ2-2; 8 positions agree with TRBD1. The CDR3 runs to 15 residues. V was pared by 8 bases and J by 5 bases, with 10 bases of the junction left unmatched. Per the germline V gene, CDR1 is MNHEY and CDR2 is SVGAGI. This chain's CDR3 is CASRPTGVGTGELFF. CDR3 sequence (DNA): TGTGCCAGCCGGCCGACAGGGGTAGGGACCGGGGAGCTGTTTTTT.

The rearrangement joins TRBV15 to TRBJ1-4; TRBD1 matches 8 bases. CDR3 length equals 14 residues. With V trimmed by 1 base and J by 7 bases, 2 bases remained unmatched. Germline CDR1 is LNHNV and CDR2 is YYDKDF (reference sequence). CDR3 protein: CATSRGQGPEKLFF. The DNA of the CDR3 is TGTGCCACCAGCAGAGGACAGGGGCCTGAAAAACTGTTTTTT.

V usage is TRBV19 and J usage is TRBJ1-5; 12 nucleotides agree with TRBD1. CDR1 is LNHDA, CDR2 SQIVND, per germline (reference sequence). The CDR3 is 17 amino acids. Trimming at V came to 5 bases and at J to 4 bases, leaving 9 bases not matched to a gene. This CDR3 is CASSSAGQGARNQPQHF. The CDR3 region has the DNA TGTGCCAGTAGTTCCGCGGGACAGGGGGCTAGGAATCAGCCCCAGCATTTT.

CDR3 DNA sequence: TGTGCCAGCAGCCCCCGCGGAAGCGGGAGGGCCGGAGAGCAGTACTTC. As protein: CASSPRGSGRAGEQYF. The chain is built from TRBV7-9 and TRBJ2-7, with 10 bases matching TRBD2. CDR1 and CDR2 (germline): SEHNR, FQNEAQ (reference sequence). CDR3 length: 16 residues. V was clipped by 5 bases and J by 7 bases; unmatched bases: 14.